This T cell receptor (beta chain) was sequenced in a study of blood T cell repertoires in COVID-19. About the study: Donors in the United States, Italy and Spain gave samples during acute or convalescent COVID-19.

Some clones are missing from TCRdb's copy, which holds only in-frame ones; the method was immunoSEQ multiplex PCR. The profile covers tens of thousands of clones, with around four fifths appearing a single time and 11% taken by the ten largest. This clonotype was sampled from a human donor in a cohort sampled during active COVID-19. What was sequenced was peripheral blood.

In nucleotides, the CDR3 is TGTGCCAGCAGCGAGGAGCTAGCGGGAGGGCTCAACACCGGGGAGCTGTTTTTT. Its translation: CASSEELAGGLNTGELFF. V gene TRBV7-8 combines with J gene TRBJ2-2; 12 bases are a match to TRBD2. J was trimmed by 2 bases and V by 5 bases; bases with no gene match: 9. Looked up from germline, CDR1 is SGHVS and CDR2 is FQNEAQ. This CDR3 contains 18 residues.